This paragraph covers one T cell receptor (beta chain) sequence. This entry belongs to a study of long-term antiretroviral therapy in people with HIV. With V trimmed by 8 bases and J by 2 bases, 9 bases remained unmatched. CDR1 and CDR2 (germline): SNHLY, FYNNEI. The CDR3 sequence is 16 residues long. Running of the v3.0 immunoSEQ assay took place at survey level. Profiled with immunoSEQ multiplex PCR; TCRdb holds only in-frame clones, not every one. This table has under 40,000 clones, more than 75% appearing once. The V gene is TRBV2, the J gene TRBJ2-4; 10 bases align to TRBD1. The material was unsorted PBMCs, obtained roughly 2.9 years before starting antiretroviral therapy. This clonotype was sampled from a woman under 40 with HIV. CDR3 DNA: TGTGCCAGCTCTAGACAGGGGGCCTTACCCAAAAACATTCAGTACTTC. Translated: CASSRQGALPKNIQYF.